These T cell receptor beta chains were read from a single sample in a study of blood T cell repertoires in COVID-19. Produced via immunoSEQ multiplex PCR; TCRdb's table is partial and in-frame only. The sample carries over 200,000 clones, 83% recorded once. Material for sequencing was peripheral blood. These receptors were collected from a woman aged 25 to 39 with COVID-19, enrolled during active disease. Each CDR3 is given with its conserved first and last residue. D genes are given only for firm matches. Not every row has a clone size; where given, it reads once, few, many or a size class.

TGCAGTGCTTACACAGATACGCAGTATTTT	CSAYTDTQYF	TRBV20-1	TRBJ2-3	.	.
TGTGCCAGCTCACCACGGGACACCTTAATAGATACGCAGTATTTT	CASSPRDTLIDTQYF	TRBV18	TRBJ2-3	.	.
TGTGCCAGCAGCTTAACCGGGACAGGCCTCTTCTTC	CASSLTGTGLFF	TRBV7-3	TRBJ2-1	once	TRBD1
TGTGCCAGCAGCTTAGGCGGGGCCCCAACGGAGACCCAGTACTTC	CASSLGGAPTETQYF	TRBV6-5	TRBJ2-5	.	.
TGTGCCAGCACTAACACCGGGGAGCTGTTTTTT	CASTNTGELFF	TRBV6-5	TRBJ2-2	.	.
TGTGCCAGCAGCTTAGCGAAGGCGGGTGATTCACCCCTCCACTTT	CASSLAKAGDSPLHF	TRBV7-2	TRBJ1-6	.	.
TGTGCCAGCAGCCCATTAGTCGGACAGGTGGGCAACTATGGCTACACCTTC	CASSPLVGQVGNYGYTF	TRBV9	TRBJ1-2	.	TRBD1
TGTGCCAGCAGAACAGGGGGGGCCGGGGAGCTGTTTTTT	CASRTGGAGELFF	TRBV6-6	TRBJ2-2	once	.
TGTGCCAGCAGCTTAGCGGGCGGGGCCCCTACGGTACAGCCCCAGCATTTT	CASSLAGGAPTVQPQHF	TRBV7-2	TRBJ1-5	.	.
TGTGCCAGCAGCGTAGCCCCGGGACTAGCGGGATCCCCCGGGGAGCTGTTTTTT	CASSVAPGLAGSPGELFF	TRBV9	TRBJ2-2	.	TRBD2
TGTGCCAGCAGCCTCTGGGGTCGGGGGGCAACTAATGAAAAACTGTTTTTT	CASSLWGRGATNEKLFF	TRBV7-2	TRBJ1-4	.	.
TGTGCCAGCAGCACAAACAGGGGGCGGGCCAACGTCCTGACTTTC	CASSTNRGRANVLTF	TRBV7-3	TRBJ2-6	.	TRBD1
TGTGCCAGCAGTTTCCCAAACGGGGGGAGCTACACCTTC	CASSFPNGGSYTF	TRBV27	TRBJ1-2	.	.
TGTGCCACCAGCAGAGTTGTGGCGGGGACGCAGTATTTT	CATSRVVAGTQYF	TRBV15	TRBJ2-3	once	.
TGTGCCAGCAGTGGCGCCTCGGGGGGGCGCCCAGATACGCAGTATTTT	CASSGASGGRPDTQYF	TRBV2	TRBJ2-3	.	TRBD2
TGCACCAGCAGCCAGGACAGGGTGCGATCACCCCTCCACTTT	CTSSQDRVRSPLHF	TRBV1	TRBJ1-6	.	.
TGTGCCAGCTCACCACTAGCGGGAGAAGGGAATGAGCAGTTCTTC	CASSPLAGEGNEQFF	TRBV18	TRBJ2-1	once	TRBD2
TGTGCCAGCAGCTTCGGCGGCGGAGGAGAAAAACTGTTTTTT	CASSFGGGGEKLFF	TRBV5-4	TRBJ1-4	.	.
TGTGCCACCAGTGATCGGGGAGCGGGGTACGAGCAGTACTTC	CATSDRGAGYEQYF	TRBV24-1	TRBJ2-7	.	TRBD2
TGTGCCAGCTCAAAGGGGGTTAACTATGGCTACACCTTC	CASSKGVNYGYTF	TRBV28	TRBJ1-2	.	.
TGTGCCAGCAGCTTGGTCGACAGGGAGAACGAGCAGTACTTC	CASSLVDRENEQYF	TRBV5-6	TRBJ2-7	.	TRBD1
TGCGCCAGCAGCTTATCATCTGGGGCCAACGTCCTGACTTTC	CASSLSSGANVLTF	TRBV5-1	TRBJ2-6	.	.
TGTGCCAGCAGCGTGGACAGGGCCTACGAGCAGTACTTC	CASSVDRAYEQYF	TRBV5-5	TRBJ2-7	.	TRBD1
TGTGCCAGCAGGGGCGGACAGGACTACGAGCAGTACTTC	CASRGGQDYEQYF	TRBV3-1/TRBV3-2	TRBJ2-7	.	TRBD1
TGCGCCAGCAGCCAGGGGACAGGGGGCGATCAGCCCCAGCATTTT	CASSQGTGGDQPQHF	TRBV4-1	TRBJ1-5	.	TRBD1
TGTGCCAGCACACCGGGACAGGGCTACGAGCAGTACTTC	CASTPGQGYEQYF	TRBV7-2	TRBJ2-7	few	TRBD1
TGTGCCAGCAGCTTCTCTAGCGGTAGAGGAGATACGCAGTATTTT	CASSFSSGRGDTQYF	TRBV5-4	TRBJ2-3	.	TRBD2
TGTGCCAGCAGGATCTCATTACGGGATCAGCCCCAGCATTTT	CASRISLRDQPQHF	TRBV2	TRBJ1-5	few	.
TGTGCCAGCAGCCCGGTCTGGTCTGGGGCCAACGTCCTGACTTTC	CASSPVWSGANVLTF	TRBV5-6	TRBJ2-6	.	.
TGTGCCAGCACCAAGGGGGCAGGGAGCACAGATACGCAGTATTTT	CASTKGAGSTDTQYF	TRBV27	TRBJ2-3	few	TRBD1
TGTGCCAGCAGTGAAGCCAGCGGGAGCTACAATGAGCAGTTCTTC	CASSEASGSYNEQFF	TRBV6-1	TRBJ2-1	.	TRBD2
TGTGCCAGCAGCCAACAGGGTCAGCCCCAGCATTTT	CASSQQGQPQHF	TRBV3-1/TRBV3-2	TRBJ1-5	.	.
TGCGCCAGCAGCTTGGATCTAGACTACGAGCAGTACTTC	CASSLDLDYEQYF	TRBV5-1	TRBJ2-7	.	.
TGTGCCAGTAGACAGGGGCGAGGGGAGACCCAGTACTTC	CASRQGRGETQYF	TRBV19	TRBJ2-5	.	TRBD1
TGTGCCACCAGCAGAGGTGGGGCTAGCGGACAAGAGACCCAGTACTTC	CATSRGGASGQETQYF	TRBV15	TRBJ2-5	.	TRBD2
TGTGCCAGCAGCCTTTGGACAGGGGGCGATGGCTACACCTTC	CASSLWTGGDGYTF	TRBV7-9	TRBJ1-2	.	TRBD1
TGTGCCAGCAGCGTAGCGTGGAGGGGCGACACTGAAGCTTTCTTT	CASSVAWRGDTEAFF	TRBV9	TRBJ1-1	.	.
TGTGCCAGCAGCACAACGACAGGGTCGGGAGCTGAAGCTTTCTTT	CASSTTTGSGAEAFF	TRBV9	TRBJ1-1	.	TRBD1
TGTGCCAGCGAGAAGTCGATGGTCAGGGGCTACGAGCAGTACTTC	CASEKSMVRGYEQYF	TRBV2	TRBJ2-7	.	.
TGCGCCAGCAGCCAAGATTGGCGGGACGGGAATCAGCCCCAGCATTTT	CASSQDWRDGNQPQHF	TRBV4-3	TRBJ1-5	few	.